This TCR beta chain was found in a study of Ad26.COV2.S vaccination and SARS-CoV-2 variants. Turning to the study itself: Recipients of Ad26.COV2.S got it intramuscularly, once or twice 56 days apart. Whole-study findings and limits: Relative to placebo recipients, vaccine recipients exhibited elevated spike-specific TCR breadth. Considerable breadth of spike-specific CD8+ and CD4+ T cell responses has reportedly been documented following vaccination. Vaccine recipients and placebo recipients showed similar non-spike TCR breadth.

Treatment meaning: some 19 received Ad26.COV2.S at low or high dose, single or two shots; 5 received placebo; per-sample allocation not given. Samples analyzed were those drawn on day 63 after the first vaccine or placebo injection. Here immunoSEQ multiplex PCR was the method, and the copy in TCRdb shows in-frame clones only, minus some. This sample has some 500,000 clones, with 89% found just once. The CDR3 totals 15 residues. Trimming cost V 1 base and J 1 base, with 10 bases left between them. Germline CDR1 and CDR2: SGDLS and YYNGEE. This clone turned up a few times. What it binds is not known. The material was peripheral blood, obtained in a trial of Ad26.COV2.S vaccine versus placebo. This chain links TRBV9 with TRBJ2-3; a possible D gene is TRBD2 (6 bases). The clonotype originates from a person aged 18-65 years who received the Ad26.COV2.S COVID-19 vaccine or a placebo. The CDR3 bases are TGTGCCAGCAGCGTAAGGCGGGAAGGCACAGATACGCAGTATTTT. Translation: CASSVRREGTDTQYF.